Each of the 9 T cell receptor beta chains below was sequenced from the same sample in a study of graft-versus-host responses after intestinal transplantation. Antigens for these TCRs are unknown. Profiling relied on immunoSEQ multiplex PCR, and the TCRdb table lists in-frame clones only, not all of them. The data contain under 90,000 clones, 90% of them singletons. The specimen comprised unstimulated CD8+ T cells sorted from spleen or lymph node cells, sampled before transplant. These receptors were collected from a human donor who was the organ donor for an intestinal transplant.

The chain is built from TRBV6-6 and TRBJ2-2; D call uncertain. This CDR3 has 15 amino acids. The V and J ends lost 2 bases and 4 bases respectively, with 11 bases between them. The germline V gene encodes CDR1 MNHNY and CDR2 SVGAGI (reference sequence). The CDR3 here is CASSYGAPGTGELFF. CDR3 in DNA: TGTGCCAGCAGTTACGGAGCCCCGGGCACCGGGGAGCTGTTTTTT.

The chain recombines TRBV20-1 with TRBJ1-1, with D unclear. V lost 6 bases, J lost 5 bases, and 10 bases lay in between. The length of the CDR3 is 11 residues. The germline CDR1 and CDR2 sequences are DFQATT and SNEGSKA (reference sequence). The DNA for the CDR3 is TGCAGTGCCAACAGCTGGACTGAAGCTTTCTTT. Translating gives CSANSWTEAFF.

In this sample, this clone turned up once. The chain joins TRBV4-2 to TRBJ2-5; 7 bases align to TRBD2. V lost 0 bases to trimming and J lost 4 bases; unmatched junction nucleotides: 8. The CDR3 spans 16 residues. The germline V gene encodes CDR1 LGHNA and CDR2 YNFKEQ. CDR3 residues: CASSQEAAGSGETQYF. The CDR3 DNA sequence: TGTGCCAGCAGCCAAGAGGCAGCGGGGTCGGGAGAGACCCAGTACTTC.

The chain employs TRBV27 and TRBJ2-1, with 7 bases fitting TRBD1. The germline gives CDR1 MNHEY, CDR2 SMNVEV (reference sequence). The CDR3 length is 14 residues. V gave up 6 bases and J gave up 9 bases; unmatched junction bases: 11. The CDR3 sequence is CASRAGAGGREQFF. As DNA, the CDR3 is TGTGCCAGCAGGGCCGGGGCAGGGGGTCGTGAGCAGTTCTTC.

This clone was counted once. The V call is TRBV28, the J call TRBJ2-5; TRBD2 agrees at 7 bases. The V segment lost 5 bases and the J segment 2 bases; nucleotides outside the gene matches: 8. In germline, CDR1 is MDHEN, CDR2 SYDVKM. The CDR3 is 15 residues long. CDR3: CASSPRAGRQETQYF. DNA of the CDR3: TGTGCCAGCAGTCCTAGAGCGGGACGACAAGAGACCCAGTACTTC.

This clone appeared a single time. This chain connects TRBV6-1 to TRBJ2-7, with 7 bases matching TRBD1. The V and J ends lost 5 bases and 4 bases, in that order; junction bases with no gene match: 11. The CDR3 consists of 15 residues. Germline CDR1 and CDR2: MNHNS and SASEGT. CDR3 sequence (DNA): TGTGCCAGCAGTCCTCCGGGACAGCCAACTTACGAGCAGTACGTC. Its translation: CASSPPGQPTYEQYV.

The genes are TRBV2 and TRBJ2-7; 9 nucleotides align to TRBD1. Losses at the gene ends were 2 bases for V and 3 bases for J; bases not matched to a gene: 2. The germline V gene has CDR1 SNHLY and CDR2 FYNNEI. This CDR3 is 14 amino acids long. The CDR3 coding sequence is TGTGCCAGCAGTGAAAGGACAGGGGACTACGAGCAGTACGTC. Translation gives CASSERTGDYEQYV.

Only one count was recorded for this clone. This rearrangement joins TRBV11-3 to TRBJ2-5, with 15 positions matching TRBD2. Germline V gene sequence: CDR1 SGHNT, CDR2 YENEEA. The V segment lost 1 base and the J segment 1 base; nucleotides outside the gene matches: 10. The CDR3 has 20 amino acids. The CDR3 loop is CASSLGGGLAGGLPQETQYF. CDR3 in DNA: TGTGCCAGCAGCTTAGGCGGGGGACTAGCGGGGGGACTCCCCCAAGAGACCCAGTACTTC.

The chain couples TRBV11-2 to TRBJ1-1, with TRBD1 matching 7 bases. From germline, CDR1 is SGHAT and CDR2 FQNNGV. Unmatched junction bases numbered 8, after V lost 3 bases and J lost 4 bases. There are 15 residues in the CDR3. Written as DNA, the CDR3 is TGTGCCAGCAGCTTCTCATCCGACAGGGCCACTGAAGCTTTCTTT. Translated: CASSFSSDRATEAFF.